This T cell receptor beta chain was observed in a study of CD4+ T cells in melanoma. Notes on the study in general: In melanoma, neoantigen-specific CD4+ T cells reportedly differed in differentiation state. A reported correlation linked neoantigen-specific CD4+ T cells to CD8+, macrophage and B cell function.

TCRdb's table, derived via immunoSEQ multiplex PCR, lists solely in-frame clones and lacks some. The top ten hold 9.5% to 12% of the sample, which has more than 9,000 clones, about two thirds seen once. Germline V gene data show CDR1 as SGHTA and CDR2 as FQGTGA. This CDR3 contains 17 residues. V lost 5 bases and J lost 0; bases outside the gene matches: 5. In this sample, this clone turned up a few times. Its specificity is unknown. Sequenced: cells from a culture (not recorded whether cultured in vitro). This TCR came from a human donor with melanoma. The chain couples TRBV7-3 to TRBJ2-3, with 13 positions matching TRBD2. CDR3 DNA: TGTGCCAGCAGCCGGACTAGCGGGGGAAAGAGCACAGATACGCAGTATTTT. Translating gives CASSRTSGGKSTDTQYF. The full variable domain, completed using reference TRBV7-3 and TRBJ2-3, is GAGVSQTPSNKVTEKGKYVELRCDPISGHTALYWYRQSLGQGPEFLIYFQGTGAADDSGLPNDRFFAVRPEGSVSTLKIQRTERGDSAVYLCASSRTSGGKSTDTQYFGPGTRLTVL.